This TCR beta chain was documented in a study of CD8 T cells in ankylosing spondylitis. Study results and limitations: Ankylosing spondylitis blood appeared to be characterized by a TCR beta motif of several highly homologous variants.

Unmatched junction bases numbered 5, after V lost 5 bases and J lost 2 bases. This CDR3 is 14 amino acids long. Germline assignment: CDR1 SQVTM and CDR2 ANQGSEA. Ten or more counts support this clonotype. What it binds is not known. By quantitative 5'-RACE with molecular barcodes, the TCR beta libraries were made. TCRdb processed the 5' RACE reads anew with MiXCR; each CDR3 protein has one entry. The repertoire holds about 800,000 distinct CDR3 sequences, with roughly 12% as singletons. The clonotype was recovered from a male donor with ankylosing spondylitis. Sequences were obtained from blood, either unsorted or a sorted T cell fraction (not recorded which). The V and J genes are TRBV29-1 and TRBJ2-1; 8 positions agree with TRBD2. CDR3 in amino acids: CSVKRAGAYNEQFF. The CDR3 DNA sequence: TGCAGCGTTAAACGAGCGGGGGCCTACAATGAGCAGTTCTTC.